Shown below are 16 T cell receptor beta chains from a single sample sequenced in a study of T cells expressing NK-cell markers. TCRdb re-called the 5' RACE reads, yielding one record per CDR3 amino acid sequence without DNA. Its table lists some 500,000 distinct CDR3 sequences. The sample consisted of blood T cells: a sorted CD56 or NKG2C T cell subset, CD4+ or CD8+ T cells, or bulk PBMC T cells (not recorded which). These receptors were obtained from a woman aged 45-65 years in good health.

The V and J genes are TRBV18 and TRBJ2-4; no DNA is available, so the TRBD2 call from TCRdb remains unchecked. Germline lookup yields CDR1 KGHSH and CDR2 LQKENI. The CDR3 has 17 residues. The CDR3 sequence is CASSFPGLATAKNIQYF.

The V gene is TRBV29-1, the J gene TRBJ2-2; without DNA, the TCRdb call of TRBD1 cannot be checked. Germline values: CDR1 SQVTM, CDR2 ANQGSEA. CDR3 length: 14 residues. The CDR3 sequence is CSGRTGDITGELFF.

The chain joins TRBV3-1 to TRBJ2-2; the TCRdb D gene call, TRBD2, has no DNA to confirm it. The CDR3 is 16 amino acids. CDR1 is LGHDT, CDR2 YNNKEL, per germline (reference sequence). The CDR3 is CASSPGLAGAGGELFF. Together with reference TRBV3-1 and TRBJ2-2, the CDR3 gives the full variable domain: DTAVSQTPKYLVTQMGNDKSIKCEQNLGHDTMYWYKQDSKKFLKIMFSYNNKELIINETVPNRFSPKSPDKAHLNLHINSLELGDSAVYFCASSPGLAGAGGELFFGEGSRLTVL.

V is TRBV5-1 and J is TRBJ2-2; TCRdb reports TRBD2, a call that lacks DNA to check it against. This CDR3 comprises 19 residues. Germline CDR1 and CDR2: SGHRS and YFSETQ. The CDR3 reads CASSPPLSGRPQGTGELFF.

The chain employs TRBV10-3 and TRBJ1-1; TCRdb picks TRBD1, but there is no DNA to check that call. The CDR3 totals 16 residues. Germline-derived CDR1 and CDR2 are ENHRY and SYGVKD. The CDR3 region is CAISIGQGVLGTEAFF.

The rearrangement joins TRBV29-1 to TRBJ2-7; there is no DNA to check the TCRdb D call of TRBD2. The CDR3 spans 17 residues. Germline V gene lookup returns CDR1 SQVTM and CDR2 ANQGSEA. The CDR3 loop is CSVEEPSLAGGNYEQYF.

This chain uses TRBV11-1 with TRBJ2-1; the TCRdb call, TRBD2, lacks DNA for checking. The CDR3 totals 18 residues. The germline V gene encodes CDR1 SGHAT and CDR2 FQDESV (reference sequence). The CDR3: CASSLAPGLAGRIGEQFF.

This rearrangement joins TRBV11-2 to TRBJ2-5; TCRdb's D call, TRBD1, is unchecked because there is no DNA. The germline V gene has CDR1 SGHAT and CDR2 FQNNGV. CDR3 length: 14 residues. CDR3 region: CASSINRGGETQYF.

The chain links TRBV9 to TRBJ2-7; the TRBD2 assignment by TCRdb is unverifiable without DNA. The CDR3 has 15 amino acids. The germline gives CDR1 SGDLS, CDR2 YYNGEE. This CDR3 is CASSVGRGITYEQYF. Based on the CDR3 plus reference TRBV9 and TRBJ2-7, the full variable domain is DSGVTQTPKHLITATGQRVTLRCSPRSGDLSVYWYQQSLDQGLQFLIQYYNGEERAKGNILERFSAQQFPDLHSELNLSSLELGDSALYFCASSVGRGITYEQYFGPGTRLTVT.

The gene calls are TRBV10-3 and TRBJ1-1; without DNA, the TCRdb call of TRBD1 cannot be checked. Per the germline V gene, CDR1 is ENHRY and CDR2 is SYGVKD. The CDR3 length is 14 residues. The CDR3 region is CAITQGRENTEAFF.

V gene TRBV12-3 or TRBV12-4 combines with J gene TRBJ2-7; the D call from TCRdb, TRBD1, cannot be confirmed without DNA. The CDR3 length is 14 residues. The CDR3 is CASSSGTGLFEQYF.

V is TRBV5-1 and J is TRBJ1-2; the D call of TRBD1 rests on TCRdb alone, since no DNA is present to check it. The CDR3 runs 17 residues. The germline gives CDR1 SGHRS, CDR2 YFSETQ. The chain's CDR3 is CASATHRQGQLNYGYTF. Full variable domain (outside the CDR3, taken from reference TRBV5-1 and TRBJ1-2): KAGVTQTPRYLIKTRGQQVTLSCSPISGHRSVSWYQQTPGQGLQFLFEYFSETQRNKGNFPGRFSGRQFSNSRSEMNVSTLELGDSALYLCASATHRQGQLNYGYTFGSGTRLTVV.

The V gene is TRBV5-1, the J gene TRBJ2-3; TCRdb's D call, TRBD2, is unchecked because there is no DNA. The CDR3 extends over 19 amino acids. Germline V gene lookup returns CDR1 SGHRS and CDR2 YFSETQ. This CDR3 is CASSLPTVGGRGSTDTQYF.

This sequence joins TRBV24-1 and TRBJ1-1; TCRdb's D call, TRBD1, is unchecked because there is no DNA. The CDR3 is 13 residues long. CDR1 is KGHDR and CDR2 is SFDVKD in the germline V gene. CDR3 amino acids: CATSTGGSLKAFF.

The chain carries TRBV3-1 and TRBJ2-7; the TCRdb D gene call, TRBD1, has no DNA to confirm it. The CDR3 sequence is 13 residues long. Germline loops: CDR1 LGHDT, CDR2 YNNKEL (reference sequence). CDR3 sequence: CASSQYTRDEQYF.

The chain uses TRBV20-1 and TRBJ1-1. This CDR3 contains 11 residues. Germline V gene sequence: CDR1 DFQATT, CDR2 SNEGSKA (reference sequence). CDR3 protein: CSAPSETEAFF.